These 26 T cell receptor beta chains originate from one sample sequenced in a study of cytomegalovirus exposure and HLA in healthy donors (dated by TCRdb to about 2017). To prepare the library, the immunoSEQ multiplex PCR assay was applied. The multiplex PCR relied on a mix of 60 forward primers for TCR Vbeta segments and 13 reverse primers for TCR Jbeta segments. TCRdb took this table from immuneACCESS and kept in-frame rearrangements with V and J called. Such tables lack part of the clones; where checked against another copy, unresolved V genes explain under half of the gap, and the rest is unexplained. This sample has about 180,000 clones in its table, and around 80% of those were observed once. More than 3.5% of the sample rests with the top ten. Sequences were obtained from PBMCs. The origin of the receptors is a woman aged 55-70 years in good health and CMV-seropositive.

The chain combines TRBV15 with TRBJ2-2; D is possibly TRBD2 (6 bases). Germline V gene sequence: CDR1 LNHNV, CDR2 YYDKDF (reference sequence). V shed 4 bases and J shed 7 bases, with 10 bases lying between them. The CDR3 sequence is 13 residues long. The CDR3 sequence is CATSTGENGELFF. The CDR3 nucleotides are TGTGCCACCAGCACGGGGGAAAACGGGGAGCTGTTTTTT.

This clone was observed once. The chain couples TRBV7-3 to TRBJ2-1, with D unclear. V was pared by 0 bases and J by 0 bases, with 9 bases between. The germline CDR1 and CDR2 sequences are SGHTA and FQGTGA. The CDR3 consists of 16 residues. In nucleotides, the CDR3 is TGTGCCAGCAGCTTAACGTCCTCGAGCTCCTACAATGAGCAGTTCTTC. Amino acids: CASSLTSSSSYNEQFF.

The CDR3 region is CASSLFPGSSGANVLTF. CDR3 sequence (DNA): TGTGCCAGCAGTTTATTCCCAGGCAGCTCTGGGGCCAACGTCCTGACTTTC. The chain recombines TRBV28 with TRBJ2-6; D call uncertain. CDR1 MDHEN and CDR2 SYDVKM come from the germline V gene. V shed 1 base and J shed 0 bases, with 10 bases lying between them. CDR3 length equals 17 residues.

This chain connects TRBV6-1 to TRBJ1-2, with D maybe TRBD1 (5 bases). This CDR3 contains 12 residues. The germline V gene encodes CDR1 MNHNS and CDR2 SASEGT. The V gene lost 6 bases and the J gene lost 8 bases, with 13 bases spanning the gap. CDR3 region: CASSPDRKGYTF. The CDR3 DNA follows: TGTGCCAGCAGCCCCGACAGAAAGGGCTACACCTTC.

The chain combines TRBV2 with TRBJ2-5; D is ambiguous. The CDR3 spans 12 residues. Trimming pared 7 bases from V and 2 bases from J, leaving 8 bases between. Germline V gene sequence: CDR1 SNHLY, CDR2 FYNNEI. CDR3 amino acids: CASNRYQETQYF. DNA of the CDR3: TGTGCCAGCAATCGGTATCAAGAGACCCAGTACTTC.

The V and J genes are TRBV2 and TRBJ2-5; the match to TRBD2 covers 9 bases. CDR3 size: 14 residues. Germline CDR1 and CDR2: SNHLY and FYNNEI. With V trimmed by 4 bases and J by 5 bases, 5 bases remained unmatched. The CDR3 spells CASSGREGLETQYF. In DNA, the CDR3 is TGTGCCAGCAGTGGGCGGGAGGGCCTCGAGACCCAGTACTTC.

The rearrangement joins TRBV4-2 to TRBJ2-2; TRBD1 matches at 7 bases. From germline, CDR1 is LGHNA and CDR2 YNFKEQ. J lost 2 bases, V lost 4 bases, and 4 bases had no gene match. The CDR3 runs to 15 residues. CDR3 coding DNA: TGTGCCAGCAGCCCCCGGGACAGAAACACCGGGGAGCTGTTTTTT. Translating it yields CASSPRDRNTGELFF.

The rearrangement joins TRBV10-3 to TRBJ2-4; TRBD2 matches at 9 bases. This CDR3 spans 17 amino acids. Per the germline V gene, CDR1 is ENHRY and CDR2 is SYGVKD. V lost 4 bases, J lost 1 base, and 8 bases stayed unmatched. CDR3 nucleotide sequence: TGTGCCATCAGTGCAACCGCGGGAGGGCCGGCCAAAAACATTCAGTACTTC. Its translation is CAISATAGGPAKNIQYF.

V is TRBV27 and J is TRBJ2-5, with D tentatively TRBD1 (6 bases). The germline CDR1 and CDR2 sequences are MNHEY and SMNVEV (reference sequence). Between the trimmed V and J ends, which lost 6 bases and 5 bases, there was a span of 13 bases. This CDR3 has 13 amino acids. As DNA, the CDR3 is TGTGCCAGCAGCCACAGGGTGTCGGAGACCCAGTACTTC. Protein: CASSHRVSETQYF.

V and J are TRBV21-1 and TRBJ2-7; the table gives TRBD1 as D, unverified against the DNA. TRBV21-1 has pseudogene status. This CDR3 spans 17 amino acids. The CDR3 coding sequence is TGTGCCAGCAGCCGGGACAGGGCAAACTTCGTAGCCTACGAGCAGTACTTC. Encoded protein: CASSRDRANFVAYEQYF.

This chain uses TRBV2 with TRBJ2-2, with D maybe TRBD2 (6 bases). In germline, CDR1 is SNHLY, CDR2 FYNNEI. Trimming took 2 bases from V and 6 from J, leaving 10 bases between them. This CDR3 has 14 amino acids. CDR3 bases: TGTGCCAGCAGTGAAATGGCGGGGTCCGGGGAGCTGTTTTTT. Its translation: CASSEMAGSGELFF.

The rearrangement links TRBV11-2 to TRBJ2-2, with 10 bases fitting TRBD2. CDR1 and CDR2 from the germline V gene are SGHAT and FQNNGV. V lost 1 base to trimming and J lost 5 bases; unmatched junction nucleotides: 7. The CDR3 length is 17 residues. For the CDR3, the DNA is TGTGCCAGCAGCTTAGGGGCTAGCGGGAGTCGGACCGGGGAGCTGTTTTTT. Amino acids: CASSLGASGSRTGELFF.

This chain joins TRBV10-3 and TRBJ1-4, with TRBD1 as a possible D gene (5 bases). The ends were cut back, 7 bases at V and 8 bases at J, with 14 bases in the middle. Germline CDR1 is ENHRY and CDR2 is SYGVKD. The CDR3 sequence is 13 residues long. The CDR3 is CAINGGTGEKLFF. CDR3 coding DNA: TGTGCCATCAACGGGGGGACGGGGGAAAAACTGTTTTTT.

The rearrangement joins TRBV30 to TRBJ2-2, with D tentatively TRBD2 (6 bases). V was pared by 2 bases and J by 7 bases, with 17 bases between. Germline-derived CDR1 and CDR2 are GTSNPN and SVGIG (reference sequence). The CDR3 spans 15 residues. CDR3 DNA sequence: TGTGCCTGGAGTCCTCAACCGGTGGGGGGCGGGGAGCTGTTTTTT. Protein: CAWSPQPVGGGELFF.

The chain links TRBV27 to TRBJ2-1, with D possibly matching TRBD1 (5 bases). Germline assignment: CDR1 MNHEY and CDR2 SMNVEV (reference sequence). The ends were cut back, 4 bases at V and 3 bases at J, with 13 bases in the middle. This CDR3 has 15 residues. This CDR3 reads CASSSAPTGYNEQFF. The CDR3 DNA is TGTGCCAGCAGTTCCGCTCCTACAGGCTACAATGAGCAGTTCTTC.

V usage is TRBV27 and J usage is TRBJ1-1; the D gene is possibly TRBD1 (6 bases). V was pared by 4 bases and J by 6 bases, with 21 bases between. The germline V gene has CDR1 MNHEY and CDR2 SMNVEV (reference sequence). There are 16 residues in the CDR3. Here the CDR3 DNA reads TGTGCCAGCAGTTCCCACGGCGGGGGGCGACTTCCTGAAGCTTTCTTT. The encoded protein is CASSSHGGGRLPEAFF.

This clone was seen only a few times. The chain recombines TRBV4-1 with TRBJ2-7; 7 bases line up with TRBD1. From germline, CDR1 is MGHRA and CDR2 YSYEKL. The CDR3 length is 15 residues. Trimming took 2 bases from V and 2 from J; bases not matched to a gene: 6. The CDR3 DNA follows: TGCGCCAGCAGCCAACTACAGGGGTTCGCCTACGAGCAGTACTTC. Its translation: CASSQLQGFAYEQYF.

The CDR3 loop is CASSEALGQGIYNEQFF. The CDR3 coding sequence is TGTGCCAGCAGTGAAGCGCTAGGACAGGGGATCTACAATGAGCAGTTCTTC. The chain couples TRBV2 to TRBJ2-1; 9 bases line up with TRBD1. V shed 0 bases, J shed 3 bases, and the junction held 6 bases outside the gene matches. The CDR3 length is 17 residues. Germline V CDR1 and CDR2: SNHLY, FYNNEI. Complete variable domain (other parts from reference TRBV2 and TRBJ2-1): EPEVTQTPSHQVTQMGQEVILRCVPISNHLYFYWYRQILGQKVEFLVSFYNNEISEKSEIFDDQFSVERPDGSNFTLKIRSTKLEDSAMYFCASSEALGQGIYNEQFFGPGTRLTVL.

This chain joins TRBV30 and TRBJ1-2; no definite D call. Trimming pared 4 bases from V and 8 bases from J, leaving 17 bases between. Germline V CDR1 and CDR2: GTSNPN, SVGIG (reference sequence). The CDR3 extends over 13 amino acids. The CDR3 DNA is TGTGCCTGGATAGGAATGCGGAACCTCGGCTACACCTTC. This codes for CAWIGMRNLGYTF.

V is TRBV2 and J is TRBJ2-7; no reliable D call. Per germline, CDR1 SNHLY and CDR2 FYNNEI. V lost 7 bases and J 1 base, leaving 5 bases between the germline ends. This CDR3 is 11 amino acids long. The CDR3 nucleotides read TGTGCCAGCACCCTATCCTACGAGCAGTACTTC. Encoded protein: CASTLSYEQYF.

Here the CDR3 reads CSVGGTGGAEQYF. Here the CDR3 DNA reads TGCAGCGTTGGAGGGACAGGGGGCGCCGAGCAGTACTTC. V is TRBV29-1 and J is TRBJ2-7, with TRBD1 matching over 12 bases. This CDR3 spans 13 amino acids. J gave up 6 bases and V 4 bases, and 4 bases lay outside the gene matches. From germline, CDR1 is SQVTM and CDR2 ANQGSEA.

The chain joins TRBV28 to TRBJ2-1; TRBD2 matches 9 bases. The CDR3 has 17 residues. Per germline, CDR1 MDHEN and CDR2 SYDVKM. The V segment lost 8 bases and the J segment 10 bases; nucleotides outside the gene matches: 21. CDR3 coding DNA: TGTGCCAGCCGGGGAGGCGGGAGGGCCGGGAATGAGTTGGAGCAGTTCTTC. Protein sequence: CASRGGGRAGNELEQFF.

CDR3 in amino acids: CASSSRGIEQYF. CDR3 bases: TGTGCCAGCTCATCCAGGGGCATCGAGCAGTACTTC. The chain combines TRBV18 with TRBJ2-7; weak D call: TRBD1 (6 bases). This CDR3 region has 12 residues. Germline values: CDR1 KGHSH, CDR2 LQKENI. The V end was cut by 5 bases, the J end by 6 bases, with 11 bases between. Looking up the rest from reference TRBV18 and TRBJ2-7 gives the full variable domain: NAGVMQNPRHLVRRRGQEARLRCSPMKGHSHVYWYRQLPEEGLKFMVYLQKENIIDESGMPKERFSAEFPKEGPSILRIQQVVRGDSAAYFCASSSRGIEQYFGPGTRLTVT.

In its sample, this clone was seen once. This chain connects TRBV28 to TRBJ2-7, with 7 nucleotides matching TRBD1. V trimming: 8 bases; J trimming: 0 bases; junction bases outside the gene matches: 7. Germline loops: CDR1 MDHEN, CDR2 SYDVKM. This CDR3 is built from 14 residues. CDR3: CASHPGTVSYEQYF. CDR3 sequence (DNA): TGTGCCAGCCATCCCGGGACAGTCTCCTACGAGCAGTACTTC.

This clone has only a few counts. The chain couples TRBV28 to TRBJ1-4; D gene ambiguous. V shed 3 bases and J shed 10 bases, with 6 bases lying between them. Per germline, CDR1 MDHEN and CDR2 SYDVKM. CDR3 size: 11 residues. The DNA for the CDR3 is TGTGCCAGCAGTTTGAGGGTAAAACTGTTTTTT. Translated, it gives CASSLRVKLFF.

For this clone: At one boundary the junction diverges from the germline segment, which might be a read error. The V and J genes are TRBV7-7 and TRBJ2-7; 9 bases are shared with TRBD1. The CDR3 covers 15 residues. Germline lookup yields CDR1 SSHAT and CDR2 FNYEAQ (reference sequence). CDR3 nucleotides: TGTGCTAGCAGCTCCTCCGGGACAGGGTTCGACGAGCAGTACTTC. Encoded protein: CASSSSGTGFDEQYF.